A single sample is the source of the 28 T cell receptor beta chains below, sequenced in a study of blood T cell repertoires in COVID-19. Generated by immunoSEQ multiplex PCR, the TCRdb table keeps only in-frame clones and is missing some. The table includes roughly 330,000 clones, around 87% detected once. Sequencing was carried out using PBMCs or T cells enriched from blood (not recorded which). These receptors all come from a woman aged 25-40 years who had recovered from COVID-19.

This clone appeared once. The chain links TRBV9 to TRBJ1-2; 10 bases line up with TRBD1. This CDR3 is 14 amino acids long. J was trimmed by 6 bases and V by 4 bases; bases with no gene match: 6. Germline V gene data show CDR1 as SGDLS and CDR2 as YYNGEE. The CDR3 protein is CASSQRQGADGYTF. For the CDR3, the DNA is TGTGCCAGCAGCCAGAGACAGGGGGCGGATGGCTACACCTTC.

The chain recombines TRBV29-1 with TRBJ2-3, with a weak D call TRBD1 (5 bases). V lost 5 bases and J lost 0, with 15 bases in between. Germline CDR1 SQVTM, CDR2 ANQGSEA. This CDR3 has 15 amino acids. The CDR3 sequence: CSVPQGYSSTDTQYF. The CDR3 region has the DNA TGCAGCGTTCCTCAGGGTTATTCTAGCACAGATACGCAGTATTTT.

V is TRBV5-6 and J is TRBJ2-5, with TRBD1 matching 11 bases. This CDR3 spans 17 amino acids. V lost 4 bases, J lost 4 bases, and 12 bases stayed unmatched. Germline assignment: CDR1 SGHDT and CDR2 YYEEEE. The CDR3 reads CASSQPGTGGRGETQYF. CDR3 bases: TGTGCCAGCAGCCAGCCAGGGACAGGGGGGCGTGGAGAGACCCAGTACTTC.

J is TRBJ1-2 and V is TRBV7-2; D is perhaps TRBD1 (6 bases). Looked up from germline, CDR1 is SGHTA and CDR2 is FQGNSA. This CDR3 has 16 amino acids. V lost 2 bases to trimming and J lost 6 bases, with 19 bases between them. CDR3 residues: CASSLRGGQGFNGYTF. Written as DNA, the CDR3 is TGTGCCAGCAGCTTAAGGGGAGGGCAGGGGTTCAATGGCTACACCTTC.

CDR3 sequence reads: CASSQDKASYGYTF. The CDR3 DNA sequence: TGTGCCAGCAGCCAAGATAAAGCCTCCTATGGCTACACCTTC. This chain connects TRBV14 to TRBJ1-2; D remains ambiguous. The CDR3 runs to 14 residues. Trimming pared 0 bases from V and 4 bases from J, leaving 9 bases between. Germline-derived CDR1 and CDR2 are SGHDN and FVKESK.

J is TRBJ2-5 and V is TRBV14; 7 bases match TRBD1. The CDR3 contains 18 residues. V trimming: 0 bases; J trimming: 5 bases; junction bases outside the gene matches: 15. Germline-derived CDR1 and CDR2 are SGHDN and FVKESK. CDR3 DNA: TGTGCCAGCAGCCAAGATGTACGGGCAGGGGGAAACCTGGAGACCCAGTACTTC. Amino acids: CASSQDVRAGGNLETQYF.

This clone was counted a single time. The genes are TRBV7-3 and TRBJ1-2; 10 nucleotides line up with TRBD1. Germline V gene data show CDR1 as SGHTA and CDR2 as FQGTGA. CDR3 length: 15 residues. V shed 3 bases and J 2 bases; nucleotides not matched to a gene: 3. In DNA, the CDR3 is TGTGCCAGCAGCTTTGGGACAGGGGCGAACTATGGCTACACCTTC. Translation gives CASSFGTGANYGYTF.

This clone was seen a single time. The J gene is TRBJ1-2, the V gene TRBV11-2; 7 bases match TRBD1. The V gene's germline CDR1 is SGHAT and CDR2 FQNNGV. Trimming at V came to 6 bases and at J to 3 bases, leaving 7 bases not matched to a gene. The CDR3 runs to 14 residues. CDR3 sequence (DNA): TGTGCCAGCAGACGAGGGGGCTCGGACTATGGCTACACCTTC. Translating it yields CASRRGGSDYGYTF.

The chain combines TRBV27 with TRBJ1-1; 9 positions agree with TRBD1. V lost 5 bases to trimming and J lost 10 bases; unmatched junction nucleotides: 14. The germline CDR1 and CDR2 sequences are MNHEY and SMNVEV (reference sequence). This CDR3 is built from 15 residues. The DNA of the CDR3 is TGTGCCAGCAGTCCAACGGACAGGGGAGCTGAGCGAGCTTTCTTT. This gives the protein CASSPTDRGAERAFF.

V is TRBV15 and J is TRBJ2-7, with 9 bases that match TRBD2. Germline V gene lookup returns CDR1 LNHNV and CDR2 YYDKDF (reference sequence). This CDR3 is 13 amino acids long. The J segment lost 2 bases and the V segment lost 5 bases, leaving 1 base of the junction unmatched. The CDR3 DNA sequence: TGTGCCACCAGCGCGGGAGGGGCCTACGAGCAGTACTTC. It encodes CATSAGGAYEQYF.

This clone was observed a single time. The V gene is TRBV29-1, the J gene TRBJ1-1; possibly TRBD1 for D (6 bases). Germline-derived CDR1 and CDR2 are SQVTM and ANQGSEA. CDR3 length equals 14 residues. The V and J ends lost 4 bases and 1 base respectively, with 13 bases between them. The CDR3 loop reads CSVAQRQANTEAFF. DNA of the CDR3: TGCAGCGTTGCACAGCGACAGGCGAACACTGAAGCTTTCTTT. Full variable domain (outside the CDR3, taken from reference TRBV29-1 and TRBJ1-1): SAVISQKPSRDICQRGTSLTIQCQVDSQVTMMFWYRQQPGQSLTLIATANQGSEATYESGFVIDKFPISRPNLTFSTLTVSNMSPEDSSIYLCSVAQRQANTEAFFGQGTRLTVV.

The J gene is TRBJ1-5, the V gene TRBV19; 11 bases agree with TRBD1. The germline V gene encodes CDR1 LNHDA and CDR2 SQIVND (reference sequence). The CDR3 has 15 amino acids. With 5 bases clipped from V and 7 bases from J, the junction kept 7 bases outside the gene matches. The CDR3 region is CASSGGQGGGQPQHF. In DNA form, the CDR3 reads TGTGCCAGTAGTGGGGGACAGGGGGGCGGGCAGCCCCAGCATTTT.

The sample holds one count of this clone. The V gene is TRBV6-5, the J gene TRBJ1-1, with 8 nucleotides matching TRBD1. The germline CDR1 and CDR2 sequences are MNHEY and SVGAGI. V trimming: 6 bases; J trimming: 0 bases; junction bases outside the gene matches: 0. The CDR3 sequence is 13 residues long. The DNA for the CDR3 is TGTGCCAGCAGGGACAGGGTGAACACTGAAGCTTTCTTT. It specifies CASRDRVNTEAFF.

CDR3 DNA: TGCGCCAGCAGCCAAGGGATCGATGGAGCAAAACTGTTTTTT. This codes for CASSQGIDGAKLFF. The chain carries TRBV4-3 and TRBJ1-4; D unresolved. Trimming stripped 1 base from V and 10 bases from J, with 13 bases between. The CDR3 is made up of 14 amino acids. Per the germline V gene, CDR1 is LGHNA and CDR2 is YSLEER.

V usage is TRBV20-1 and J usage is TRBJ1-2; D remains unclear. V was shortened by 3 bases and J by 3 bases, with 17 bases between the two germline ends. The CDR3 sequence is 15 residues long. Per the germline V gene, CDR1 is DFQATT and CDR2 is SNEGSKA (reference sequence). This chain's CDR3 is CSASDPLPRDYGYTF. The CDR3 DNA reads TGCAGTGCTAGTGACCCTCTTCCCCGGGACTATGGCTACACCTTC.

The gene calls are TRBV4-1 and TRBJ2-3; 13 nucleotides line up with TRBD2. With 4 bases clipped from V and 4 bases from J, the junction kept 5 bases outside the gene matches. CDR3 length equals 16 residues. Germline CDR1 MGHRA, CDR2 YSYEKL. In DNA form, the CDR3 reads TGCGCCAGCAGCCTCAGACTAGCGGGGGGCTCAGATACGCAGTATTTT. Translating gives CASSLRLAGGSDTQYF.

The V and J genes are TRBV5-1 and TRBJ2-5; 7 nucleotides align to TRBD1. V was pared by 4 bases and J by 2 bases, with 5 bases of the junction left unmatched. Looked up from germline, CDR1 is SGHRS and CDR2 is YFSETQ. The CDR3 contains 14 residues. The CDR3 nucleotides read TGCGCCAGCAGCCCTTGGGACAGACAAGAGACCCAGTACTTC. This translates into CASSPWDRQETQYF.

The J gene is TRBJ2-7, the V gene TRBV6-5, with D tentatively TRBD2 (5 bases). Germline V gives CDR1 MNHEY, CDR2 SVGAGI. The CDR3 has 14 residues. The ends were cut back, 2 bases at V and 7 bases at J, with 15 bases in the middle. CDR3 nucleotide sequence: TGTGCCAGCAGTTACCGGGATGGGGTAGGGGAGCAGTACTTC. It codes for CASSYRDGVGEQYF.

The rearrangement uses TRBV6-4 and TRBJ1-1, with 7 bases that match TRBD1. Germline values: CDR1 MRHNA, CDR2 SNTAGT. The CDR3 is 12 amino acids. V gave up 2 bases and J gave up 11 bases; unmatched junction bases: 5. The CDR3 loop is CASSDGQGDAFF. The CDR3 DNA follows: TGTGCCAGCAGTGACGGGCAGGGGGATGCTTTCTTT.

The chain couples TRBV7-8 to TRBJ2-7, with 12 nucleotides matching TRBD2. Looked up from germline, CDR1 is SGHVS and CDR2 is FQNEAQ. The CDR3 is made up of 15 amino acids. The V and J ends lost 5 bases and 1 base, in that order; junction bases with no gene match: 3. CDR3 residues: CASSLTSGGSYEQYF. In nucleotides, the CDR3 is TGTGCCAGCAGCCTTACTAGCGGGGGGTCCTACGAGCAGTACTTC.

Details on this clone: The sample carries other DNA sequences with the same CDR3. V usage is TRBV24-1 and J usage is TRBJ1-2; perhaps TRBD1 as D (6 bases). Germline CDR1 KGHDR, CDR2 SFDVKD. V dropped 2 bases and J dropped 6 bases, with 6 bases sitting between them. The CDR3 is made up of 12 amino acids. The CDR3 loop reads CATSDSGDGYTF. The CDR3 nucleotides read TGTGCCACCAGTGATTCAGGGGATGGCTACACCTTC.

This chain joins TRBV4-1 and TRBJ2-3, with TRBD2 identical over 8 bases. This CDR3 is built from 18 residues. Germline values: CDR1 MGHRA, CDR2 YSYEKL. V lost 0 bases to trimming and J lost 3 bases; unmatched junction nucleotides: 11. CDR3 loop: CASSQDRIAGSLTDTQYF. The DNA for the CDR3 is TGCGCCAGCAGCCAAGATCGGATAGCGGGGAGTCTTACAGATACGCAGTATTTT.

This chain connects TRBV5-6 to TRBJ2-7, with a possible D match to TRBD2 (5 bases). The CDR3 covers 16 residues. V shed 4 bases and J shed 3 bases, with 20 bases lying between them. Looked up from germline, CDR1 is SGHDT and CDR2 is YYEEEE. CDR3 DNA: TGTGCCAGCAGCCTGACCGGTCGGCTAGCCTTCTACGAGCAGTACTTC. Residues: CASSLTGRLAFYEQYF.

This clone was detected only once. V is TRBV19 and J is TRBJ2-2, with D possibly being TRBD2 (7 bases). Germline CDR1 is LNHDA and CDR2 is SQIVND (reference sequence). With 3 bases removed from V and 0 bases from J, the gap between germline ends came to 11 bases. The CDR3 runs 16 residues. CDR3 loop: CASSINGGPNTGELFF. CDR3 in DNA: TGTGCCAGTAGTATTAACGGGGGGCCGAACACCGGGGAGCTGTTTTTT. The full variable domain, completed using reference TRBV19 and TRBJ2-2, is DGGITQSPKYLFRKEGQNVTLSCEQNLNHDAMYWYRQDPGQGLRLIYYSQIVNDFQKGDIAEGYSVSREKKESFPLTVTSAQKNPTAFYLCASSINGGPNTGELFFGEGSRLTVL.

This clone was observed once. The V gene is TRBV30, the J gene TRBJ2-3, with D maybe TRBD2 (6 bases). V dropped 5 bases and J dropped 2 bases, with 14 bases sitting between them. The germline CDR1 and CDR2 sequences are GTSNPN and SVGIG (reference sequence). The CDR3 has 14 amino acids. In DNA form, the CDR3 reads TGTGCCTGGGGGCTAGCGACAAACACAGATACGCAGTATTTT. It specifies CAWGLATNTDTQYF.

This chain uses TRBV28 with TRBJ1-2; no definite D call. V lost 3 bases, J lost 6 bases, and 14 bases lay in between. This CDR3 has 14 amino acids. CDR1 MDHEN and CDR2 SYDVKM come from the germline V gene. In DNA, the CDR3 is TGTGCCAGCAGTTTGAGGTTTACCCCTAATGGCTACACCTTC. This gives the protein CASSLRFTPNGYTF.

This clone showed up just once. The chain links TRBV6-5 to TRBJ2-7; D unresolved. Deletions cut 6 bases from V and 3 bases from J, with 15 bases between. This CDR3 is 14 amino acids long. CDR1 and CDR2 from the germline V gene are MNHEY and SVGAGI. CDR3: CASSGPLRIYEQYF. For the CDR3, the DNA is TGTGCCAGCAGCGGTCCTCTCCGTATCTACGAGCAGTACTTC.

The chain recombines TRBV11-2 with TRBJ2-2; 7 bases map to TRBD2. V was clipped by 6 bases and J by 0 bases; unmatched bases: 10. The CDR3 length is 17 residues. In germline, CDR1 is SGHAT, CDR2 FQNNGV. The CDR3 DNA sequence: TGTGCCAGCAGGCCTCGGGGGGTGGGGGCGAACACCGGGGAGCTGTTTTTT. Protein: CASRPRGVGANTGELFF.